This TCR beta chain was sequenced in a study of blood T cell repertoires in COVID-19. Study in general: Acute and convalescent COVID-19 samples came from the United States, Italy and Spain. T cells, B-cell-depleted T cells, or PBMCs supplied cDNA or gDNA.

The CDR3 runs to 15 residues. CDR1 SGHRS and CDR2 YFSETQ come from the germline V gene. The V and J ends lost 0 bases and 0 bases respectively, with 9 bases between them. The authors' processing: Estimation of nucleated cell counts relied on the amplification of reference gene primers. Sequencing used immunoSEQ multiplex PCR; TCRdb keeps in-frame clones, though not all of them. D and trimming come from the DNA, and the V and J calls and clone size come from that table. The table has 120,000 or so clones, around 87% seen once. Sequencing was carried out using peripheral blood. The chain combines TRBV5-1 with TRBJ1-2; D is possibly TRBD1 (6 bases). This sequence was found in a woman in her forties or fifties with acute or convalescent COVID-19. The DNA for the CDR3 is TGCGCCAGCAGCTTGGGGACAGCCACTAACTATGGCTACACCTTC. This gives the protein CASSLGTATNYGYTF.